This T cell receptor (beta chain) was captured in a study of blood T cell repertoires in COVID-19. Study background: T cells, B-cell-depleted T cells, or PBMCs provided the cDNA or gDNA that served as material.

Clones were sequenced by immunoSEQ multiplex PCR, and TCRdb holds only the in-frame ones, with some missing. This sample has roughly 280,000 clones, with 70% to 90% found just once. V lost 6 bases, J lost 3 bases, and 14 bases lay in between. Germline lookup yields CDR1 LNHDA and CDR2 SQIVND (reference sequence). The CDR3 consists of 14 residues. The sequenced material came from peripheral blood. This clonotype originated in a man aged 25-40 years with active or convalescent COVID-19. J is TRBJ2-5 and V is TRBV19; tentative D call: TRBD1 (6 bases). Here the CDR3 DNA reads TGTGCCAGTAGCACTCGGACAGCCGAAGAGACCCAGTACTTC. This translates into CASSTRTAEETQYF.